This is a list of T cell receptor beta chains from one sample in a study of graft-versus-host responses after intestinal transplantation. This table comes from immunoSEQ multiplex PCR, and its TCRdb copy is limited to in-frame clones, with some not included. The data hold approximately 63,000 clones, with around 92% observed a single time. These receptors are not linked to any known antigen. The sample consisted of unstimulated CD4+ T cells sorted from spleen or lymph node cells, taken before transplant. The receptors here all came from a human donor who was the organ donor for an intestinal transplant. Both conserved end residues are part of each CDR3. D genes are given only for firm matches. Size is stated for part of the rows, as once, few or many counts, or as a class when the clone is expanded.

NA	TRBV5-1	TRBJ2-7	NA	TGCGCCAGCAGCTTGGACGGCGGGTCTACCTACGAGCAGTACTTC	CASSLDGGSTYEQYF
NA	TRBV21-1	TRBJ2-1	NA	TGTGCCAGCAACGACGGACAGGCTAGTCGGTCCAATGAGCAGTTCTTC	CASNDGQASRSNEQFF
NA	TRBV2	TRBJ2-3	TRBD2	TGTGCCAGCAGTGAATTCCTAGCGGGGGTCGCAGATACGCAGTATTTT	CASSEFLAGVADTQYF
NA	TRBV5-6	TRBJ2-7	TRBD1	TGTGCCAGCAGCTTGGAACCCGGGACAGGGGTCGAGCAGTACTTC	CASSLEPGTGVEQYF
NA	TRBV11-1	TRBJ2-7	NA	TGTGCCAGCAGCTTAGAGGGGATGGGTTTCTACGAGCAGTACTTC	CASSLEGMGFYEQYF
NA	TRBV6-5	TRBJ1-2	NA	TGTGCCAGCAGTTACGACAACTATGGCTACACCTTC	CASSYDNYGYTF
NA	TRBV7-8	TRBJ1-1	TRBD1	TGTGCCAGCAGCCCACGCGGCACAGGGGTTGCTGAAGCTTTCTTT	CASSPRGTGVAEAFF
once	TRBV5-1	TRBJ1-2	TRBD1	TGCGCCAGCAGCTTGCAGGGGGCTCAATATGGCTACACCTTC	CASSLQGAQYGYTF
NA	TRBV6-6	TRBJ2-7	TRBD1	TGTGCCAGCAGTTACAGAGGACAGGGGTCCTACGAGCAGTACTTC	CASSYRGQGSYEQYF
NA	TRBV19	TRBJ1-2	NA	TGTGCCAGTAGTATAGGAGACAGTTCCCTCTATGGCTACACCTTC	CASSIGDSSLYGYTF
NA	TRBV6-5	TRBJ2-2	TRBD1	TGTGCCAGTAGACAGGGGGCGGTCACCGGGGAGCTGTTTTTT	CASRQGAVTGELFF
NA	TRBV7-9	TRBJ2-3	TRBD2	TGTGCCAGCAGCCCCGGACTAGCGGCTAGCACAGATACGCAGTATTTT	CASSPGLAASTDTQYF
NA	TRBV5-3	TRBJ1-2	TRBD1	TGTGCCAGAAGCCCTCCCCAGGGGGAAGACTATGGCTACACCTTC	CARSPPQGEDYGYTF
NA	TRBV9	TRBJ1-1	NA	TGTGCCAGCAGCGCAGTCACGCTGAACACTGAAGCTTTCTTT	CASSAVTLNTEAFF
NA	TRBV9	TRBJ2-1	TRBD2	TGTGCCAGCAGCGTAGGACTAGCGTCCGGTAATGAGCAGTTCTTC	CASSVGLASGNEQFF
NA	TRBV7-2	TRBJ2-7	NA	TGTGCCAGCAGCTTAACCCGGGACGTCTACGAGCAGTACTTC	CASSLTRDVYEQYF
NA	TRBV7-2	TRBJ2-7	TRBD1	TGTGCCAGCAGCCAGACAGGGGCGGCCTACGAGCAGTACTTC	CASSQTGAAYEQYF
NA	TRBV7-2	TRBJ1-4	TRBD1	TGTGCCAGCAGCCAAAGGACAGGGGGCGTTTTTATAGGTGAAAAACTGTTTTTT	CASSQRTGGVFIGEKLFF